The present TCR beta chain was sequenced within a study of blood T cell repertoires in COVID-19. Germline V gene lookup returns CDR1 SNHLY and CDR2 FYNNEI. Trimming removed 3 bases from V and 4 bases from J, with 9 bases in between. CDR3 length: 13 amino acids. In the original processing: Using reference gene primer amplification, nucleated cell counts were estimated. Assay used: immunoSEQ multiplex PCR; TCRdb lists only in-frame clones, some missing. V and J calls and clone size are as listed in that table; D and trimming were resolved from the DNA. The data hold roughly 63,000 clones, with around three quarters observed a single time.

Material: peripheral blood. This receptor was identified in a human donor in a cohort sampled during active COVID-19. This chain uses TRBV2 with TRBJ1-2; no definite D call. This chain's CDR3 is CASSDITRYGYTF. The CDR3 bases are TGTGCCAGCAGTGACATCACACGCTATGGCTACACCTTC.